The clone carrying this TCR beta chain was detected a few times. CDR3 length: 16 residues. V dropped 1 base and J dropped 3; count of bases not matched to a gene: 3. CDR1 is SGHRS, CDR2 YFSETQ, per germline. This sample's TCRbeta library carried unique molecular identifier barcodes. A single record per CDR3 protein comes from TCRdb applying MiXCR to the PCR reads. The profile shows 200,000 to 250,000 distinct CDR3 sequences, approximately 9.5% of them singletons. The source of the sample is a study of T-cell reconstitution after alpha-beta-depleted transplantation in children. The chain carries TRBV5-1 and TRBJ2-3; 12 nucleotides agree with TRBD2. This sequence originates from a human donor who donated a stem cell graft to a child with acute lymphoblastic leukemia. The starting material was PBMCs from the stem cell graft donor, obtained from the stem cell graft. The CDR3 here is CASSLLTSGGTDTQYF. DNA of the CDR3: TGCGCCAGCAGCTTGTTGACTAGCGGGGGAACAGATACGCAGTATTTT.